Below are 19 T cell receptor beta chains sequenced from a single sample in a study of human T cells and chemical hapten exposure. Time point here: pre-sensitization, week 0. The treatment was: therapeutic diphenylcyclopropenone sensitization with weekly scalp DPC. One entry per CDR3 protein, called by TCRdb with MiXCR from the RACE reads. Of over 300,000 distinct CDR3 sequences listed, 5% to 6.5% were seen once; the top ten hold just over 2.5%. Sequences were derived from whole blood, sampled in connection with sensitization to the hapten diphenylcyclopropenone (DPC). The source of these receptors is a woman aged 45 to 65 with alopecia areata. Some clones in this sample may be carry-over from other donors' samples.

This clonotype was detected ten times or more. This sequence joins TRBV13 and TRBJ2-3; 10 nucleotides line up with TRBD2. This CDR3 contains 14 residues. Losses at the gene ends were 2 bases for V and 7 bases for J; bases not matched to a gene: 3. Germline V lookup: CDR1 PRHDT, CDR2 FYEKMQ (reference sequence). The CDR3 DNA is TGTGCCAGCAGCTTACGACTAGCGGGCAATACGCAGTATTTT. Protein product: CASSLRLAGNTQYF.

This clonotype was recorded at least ten times. The CDR3 loop reads CASGDYGYTF. The CDR3 DNA is TGTGCCAGTGGTGACTATGGCTACACCTTC. The chain employs TRBV12-3 or TRBV12-4 and TRBJ1-2; D gene ambiguous. V lost 9 bases, J lost 3 bases, and 5 bases lay in between. The CDR3 is 10 residues long.

This clonotype was seen ten or more times. The chain recombines TRBV7-2 with TRBJ2-1; TRBD2 matches at 10 bases. CDR1 SGHTA and CDR2 FQGNSA come from the germline V gene. CDR3 length: 21 amino acids. V was pared by 1 base and J by 6 bases, with 21 bases of the junction left unmatched. Here the CDR3 DNA reads TGTGCCAGCAGCTTAGAAGGGGGGCCGACTAGCGGGCGCCTCTCCGGCAATGAGCAGTTCTTC. It is translated as CASSLEGGPTSGRLSGNEQFF.

In this sample, this clonotype turned up a few times. This rearrangement joins TRBV20-1 to TRBJ1-5; D is possibly TRBD1 (5 bases). The length of the CDR3 is 13 residues. Deletions cut 6 bases from V and 2 bases from J, with 11 bases between. In germline, CDR1 is DFQATT, CDR2 SNEGSKA (reference sequence). For the CDR3, the DNA is TGCAGTGCGAGGGGAGGAGGCAATCAGCCCCAGCATTTT. Translation gives CSARGGGNQPQHF.

Only a few counts were recorded for this clonotype. The chain employs TRBV12-3 or TRBV12-4 and TRBJ1-2; D is ambiguous. This CDR3 contains 14 residues. V lost 6 bases and J lost 4, with 15 bases in between. The CDR3 DNA follows: TGTGCCAGCAGCCTAACTAGGAGGAGCTATGGCTACACCTTC. Translation: CASSLTRRSYGYTF.

The table lists this clonotype with many counts. This chain links TRBV11-2 with TRBJ2-3, with no clear D. The germline V and J ends were trimmed by 0 bases and 2 bases, with 9 bases remaining between them. Germline-derived CDR1 and CDR2 are SGHAT and FQNNGV. This CDR3 has 15 residues. The CDR3 region is CASSLDRVYTDTQYF. The CDR3 region has the DNA TGTGCCAGCAGCTTAGATCGGGTTTACACAGATACGCAGTATTTT.

This clonotype appeared a few times. The V gene is TRBV18, the J gene TRBJ2-5, with D tentatively TRBD1 (6 bases). The CDR3 length is 16 residues. Germline CDR1 KGHSH, CDR2 LQKENI. V was trimmed by 5 bases and J by 2 bases, leaving 18 bases between them. Here the CDR3 reads CASSVRQAATQETQYF. The DNA for the CDR3 is TGTGCCAGCTCAGTACGACAGGCGGCTACTCAAGAGACCCAGTACTTC.

The table lists this clonotype with many counts. The rearrangement links TRBV11-3 to TRBJ1-1; 8 positions agree with TRBD1. CDR3 size: 13 residues. Germline lookup yields CDR1 SGHNT and CDR2 YENEEA. Losses at the gene ends were 3 bases for V and 5 bases for J; bases not matched to a gene: 2. This CDR3 reads CASSFGQGTEAFF. The CDR3 nucleotides read TGTGCCAGCAGCTTCGGACAGGGTACTGAAGCTTTCTTT.

This clonotype was recorded a few times. This chain links TRBV3-1 with TRBJ2-3; D gene uncertain. V shed 0 bases and J shed 0 bases, with 10 bases lying between them. In germline, CDR1 is LGHDT, CDR2 YNNKEL (reference sequence). This CDR3 has 16 residues. CDR3: CASSQEPDWSTDTQYF. CDR3 sequence (DNA): TGTGCCAGCAGCCAAGAACCGGATTGGAGCACAGATACGCAGTATTTT.

This clonotype was seen more than once but under ten times. The CDR3 region is CASSPGPPGSRETQYF. The CDR3 DNA sequence: TGTGCCAGCAGCCCCGGGCCTCCCGGGTCGAGAGAGACCCAGTACTTC. The gene calls are TRBV7-2 and TRBJ2-5; D is unresolved. The CDR3 covers 16 residues. The V gene's germline CDR1 is SGHTA and CDR2 FQGNSA. V was trimmed by 5 bases and J by 4 bases, leaving 20 bases between them.

J is TRBJ1-2 and V is TRBV5-6, with D hard to call. Deletions cut 5 bases from V and 7 bases from J, with 18 bases between. The CDR3 extends over 14 amino acids. Germline CDR1 is SGHDT and CDR2 is YYEEEE. The CDR3 here is CASRRNAALIGYTF. Written as DNA, the CDR3 is TGTGCCAGCAGGAGGAACGCCGCCCTTATTGGCTACACCTTC.

The V call is TRBV6-5, the J call TRBJ2-2; 7 nucleotides align to TRBD1. The germline V gene has CDR1 MNHEY and CDR2 SVGAGI. The CDR3 covers 19 residues. The J segment lost 0 bases and the V segment lost 4 bases, leaving 14 bases of the junction unmatched. CDR3 protein: CASSSGDSPTETNTGELFF. DNA of the CDR3: TGTGCCAGCAGTTCCGGGGACAGCCCCACTGAAACGAACACCGGGGAGCTGTTTTTT.

The chain carries TRBV20-1 and TRBJ1-2; no definite D call. Germline CDR1 and CDR2: DFQATT and SNEGSKA (reference sequence). Trimming stripped 5 bases from V and 5 bases from J, with 18 bases between. This CDR3 has 14 residues. Written as DNA, the CDR3 is TGCAGTGCTGTACCCGTGAATTCGCGATATGGCTACACCTTC. It translates to CSAVPVNSRYGYTF.

This clonotype occurred many times. The genes are TRBV3-1 and TRBJ2-2; 8 bases are a match to TRBD1. This CDR3 is 16 amino acids long. Looked up from germline, CDR1 is LGHDT and CDR2 is YNNKEL (reference sequence). Unmatched junction bases numbered 5, after V lost 2 bases and J lost 3 bases. CDR3 sequence reads: CASSQRQGAHTGELFF. Written as DNA, the CDR3 is TGTGCCAGCAGCCAAAGGCAGGGGGCACACACCGGGGAGCTGTTTTTT.

This clonotype turned up a few times. The gene calls are TRBV10-3 and TRBJ1-5; TRBD1 matches 12 bases. V shed 6 bases, J shed 6 bases, and the junction held 3 bases outside the gene matches. This CDR3 is 14 amino acids long. CDR1 and CDR2 (germline): ENHRY, SYGVKD. The CDR3 is CAIRGQGAGQPQHF. The CDR3 DNA sequence: TGTGCCATCAGGGGACAGGGGGCAGGTCAGCCCCAGCATTTT.

Many counts were recorded for this clonotype. The chain employs TRBV28 and TRBJ2-3, with 8 positions matching TRBD2. The ends lost 8 bases at V and 1 base at J; junction bases unmatched: 5. The CDR3 is 14 residues long. CDR1 is MDHEN, CDR2 SYDVKM, per germline. In DNA, the CDR3 is TGTGCCAGCCGTCTAGCGGGTCGCACAGATACGCAGTATTTT. Encoded protein: CASRLAGRTDTQYF.

This clonotype has just a few counts. The CDR3 coding sequence is TGTGCCAGCAGCTTGGCCGCTAGCGGGAGGGCTAAGGATACGCAGTATTTT. Translation: CASSLAASGRAKDTQYF. V is TRBV5-6 and J is TRBJ2-3, with TRBD2 matching over 12 bases. With V trimmed by 0 bases and J by 6 bases, 8 bases remained unmatched. CDR1 is SGHDT and CDR2 is YYEEEE in the germline V gene. CDR3 length equals 17 residues.

This clonotype was recorded at least ten times. V is TRBV29-1 and J is TRBJ2-2; D gene ambiguous. CDR3 length: 13 residues. Germline CDR1 is SQVTM and CDR2 is ANQGSEA. The V end lost 6 bases, the J end lost 2 bases, and 10 bases lay between the germline ends. CDR3 in amino acids: CSVADPNTGELFF. The CDR3 region has the DNA TGCAGCGTCGCAGACCCTAACACCGGGGAGCTGTTTTTT.

This clonotype was detected only a few times. The chain recombines TRBV29-1 with TRBJ2-7; TRBD1 agrees at 7 bases. The CDR3 is made up of 12 amino acids. The germline gives CDR1 SQVTM, CDR2 ANQGSEA. J lost 2 bases, V lost 7 bases, and 5 bases had no gene match. The CDR3 is CSAQGQTYEQYF. The CDR3 DNA follows: TGCAGCGCACAGGGACAGACCTACGAGCAGTACTTC.